The subject of this entry is one T cell receptor beta chain. Its antigen is currently not known. Per-nucleotide qualities are absent, and no much larger clonotype sits a single base away. Receptor libraries were prepared by the immunoSEQ multiplex PCR assay. The multiplex PCR relied on a mix of 60 forward primers for TCR Vbeta segments and 13 reverse primers for TCR Jbeta segments. A multiplex PCR assay on genomic DNA amplified the CDR3 region of rearranged TCR beta genes. Amplified TCR beta libraries were sequenced as 87-base-pair reads on the Illumina HiSeq System. The study's own analysis went as follows. In a later analysis, roughly 80 million unique TCR beta chains were counted across the 650 to 700 repertoires, and roughly 10 million of these chains were shared by at least two donors. Raw reads were error-corrected and collapsed into unique sequences by a nearest-neighbor algorithm in which closely related sequences were merged to remove PCR and sequencing errors. To assign V, D and J gene segments, CDR3 sequences were aligned to IMGT reference sequences. For a sequence to be retained, at least a six-nucleotide match to both a V gene segment and a J gene segment was required. A rearrangement was called productive if the CDR3 had no stop codons and remained in frame with V and J, and every other rearrangement was called non-productive. Following IMGT convention, CDR3 was defined as the stretch from the second conserved V-encoded cysteine to the conserved J-encoded phenylalanine. The earlier analysis of about 610 of the donors excluded any sequence lacking an unambiguous match to a single V gene segment. In an earlier analysis of approximately 590 of the donors, a V segment was called functional when productive rearrangements were above 56.7%, and segregating when the standard deviation between donors exceeded 5%. A statistical classification framework was built to diagnose cytomegalovirus status from the catalog of TCR beta chain sequences. A later analysis assigned V and J genes by comparing TCR nucleotide sequences with IMGT/GENE-DB human TR gene sequences. A later analysis assigned CDR3 sequences and most-parsimonious VDJ recombination scenarios with the TCRdist pipeline. In a later analysis, each TCR beta chain was defined by its CDR3 amino acid sequence together with its V-gene family, and reads lacking a unique V-gene family were excluded. To address suspected cross-contamination and a sequencing artifact, a later analysis removed 550 to 750 highly shared, low-generation-probability nucleotide sequences. In a later analysis, a clonal expansion index was calculated for each public chain from normalized within-repertoire ranks of inferred template counts. A later analysis computed generation probabilities with a VDJ recombination model fitted to out-of-frame rearrangements, and checked the results against IGoR. In a later analysis, TCR-TCR, TCR-HLA and TCR-CMV co-occurrence was scored with hypergeometric tests, and a repertoire-size bias correction was applied to TCR pairs. A later analysis estimated false discovery rates by permuting HLA or CMV assignments 20 times. In a later analysis, co-occurring TCRs were grouped using DBSCAN, with TCRdist sequence similarity added in when clustering inside HLA-allele-positive subsets. Repertoires with fewer than 30,000 or more than 120,000 public chains, plus five repertoires with anomalous nucleotide sharing, were excluded from co-occurrence clustering. In TCRdb, the immuneACCESS table is reduced to in-frame sequences with V and J assigned. These tables do not hold every clone; where another copy was compared, an unresolved V gene accounts for under half, and the others remain unexplained. V, J and clone size were drawn from that table, and D and trimming were deduced from the DNA. A total of approximately 100,000 clones appear in this sample, 69% of them only once. Of the sample, under 6.5% is held by the ten largest clones.

The CDR3 runs 18 amino acids, cysteine and phenylalanine included. Only the CDR3 region is kept as DNA, spanning 54 bases read in frame from base 1. The CDR1 and CDR2 encoded by the germline V gene (reference sequence) are GTSNPN and SVGIG. V loses 3 bases, J loses 0 bases, and the germline ends lie 22 bases apart. These data are taken from a study of cytomegalovirus exposure and HLA in healthy donors (dated by TCRdb to about 2017). Study-level background: According to an earlier analysis of 550 to 700 of the donors, about 180 million T cells yielded some 110 million unique TCR beta sequences and 276 Gb of sequence data. About 300 gigabases of sequencing data and about 92 million unique TCR sequences made up an early release that covered over 550 HLA-typed donors. Of the roughly 410 genotyped donors, 81% were placed in the genetic ancestry cluster associated with self-reported Caucasian donors. The aim of the study was to test whether cataloging public T cell receptors could identify signatures of past pathogen exposure. The T cell repertoires of 670 or so subjects were profiled by immunosequencing and related to cytomegalovirus serostatus. Along with the approximately 600-subject first cohort, a separate validation cohort of about 110 different subjects was used. To predict cytomegalovirus infection status, the study brought together high-throughput TCR immunosequencing, statistical association of individual TCRs with disease status, and machine learning. To study patterns of TCR occurrence, a later analysis re-analyzed previously published TCR beta repertoires from 666 donors and added high-resolution HLA genotyping. In the later analysis, no new phenotypic data were used to find candidate immune exposures; instead, reliance was placed on TCR beta sequences and their occurrence across donors. In an earlier analysis of 550 to 700 of the donors, high-throughput TCR beta sequencing was used to judge whether each TCR beta V gene segment behaved as functional or pseudogenic. Alongside the repertoire data, information on donor age, sex, ethnicity and CMV serostatus was compiled. In a later genetic analysis, genome-wide SNP genotypes for about 65% of the roughly 700 donors were used, and that subset was treated as a discovery cohort. All discovery cohort repertoires had been generated using a single sequencing platform. Class I and class II HLA loci were covered by the typing at four-digit resolution. The number of typed donors differed by locus: about 620-640 for A, B, C, DRB1 and DQB1; approximately 540 for DQA1; 606 for DPA1; and some 430 for DPB1. Several DR-DQ haplotypes were treated as single units for association and clustering because of strong linkage in the cohort. Among about 410 genotyped donors of the cohort, an average of roughly 230,000 unique TCR beta nucleotide sequences was sequenced per donor, of which about 19% were non-productive.

The study at large found these results: Because the 87-base-pair reads could not distinguish some IMGT-functional V segments, including TRBV6-2 and TRBV6-3, those segments were excluded. In a later analysis, some 17,000 TCR beta sequences were associated with specific HLA alleles at a false discovery rate of 0.05. Presence/absence analyses assumed roughly uniform sequencing depth across donors, an assumption that may not hold. Linkage disequilibrium might explain the correlated functional status among segregating V segments, but an unknown experimental factor could not be excluded. The earlier analysis of 587 of the donors excluded approximately 17 rarely observed V segments, including chromosome 9 orphons, because counts were too low. A few of the identified cytomegalovirus-associated TCR beta chains were confirmed in vitro to be specific for cytomegalovirus antigens. A later genetic analysis reported fewer N-insertions in productive TCRs among donors in an Asian-associated ancestry cluster than the approximately 700-donor mean. An association between a missense DCLRE1C variant and V-gene and J-gene trimming of TCR beta chains was found in a later genetic analysis and replicated in an independent cohort. In this cohort, only TCR beta chains were sequenced, and detectable features were limited by the absence of alpha or paired-chain data. Strong co-occurrence of HLA alleles, especially DR and DQ, made assigning TCR associations to individual alleles difficult. The sequencing pipeline was judged likely to have produced a cluster of highly shared sequence variants as a technical artifact. Most TCR sequences were seen in very few donors, while some public TCRs were found in many individuals. In an earlier analysis of roughly 560 of the donors, most TCR beta V segments were observed in productive rearrangements about 87% or about 30% of the time, broadly matching IMGT annotations. In a later analysis, most CMV-associated TCR beta chains were found to appear HLA-restricted, with HLA associations seemingly driven largely by CMV exposure. A later analysis found that HLA-associated TCR beta chains were more clonally expanded and had lower generation probabilities than equally common non-associated chains. For the cohort, immune exposure information was limited to CMV serostatus. In a later analysis, TCR association rates were found to vary across HLA loci, with the most associated TCRs seen for DRB1 alleles and the fewest for HLA-C alleles. In both the original and validation cohorts, the classifier was reported to diagnose cytomegalovirus status with high specificity and sensitivity. In a later analysis, several top co-occurrence clusters were reported to appear linked to parvovirus B19, influenza, CMV and Epstein-Barr virus. Because HLA typing was missing for some donors at each locus, association tests included only the typed subset. According to the authors, the approach could potentially be generalized to other disease states and immunological phenotypes. The study listed 150 to 200 TCR beta chains as associated with cytomegalovirus. A further reported finding was that TCR beta sequences accurately predicted the HLA-A and HLA-B alleles for most subjects in the first cohort.

In total, roughly 670 healthy bone marrow donors made up the cohort. Cohort members were all nominally healthy when sampled, although unrecorded immune exposures were likely present. The donor tested CMV seropositive and was one of the 289 seropositive cohort members. A peripheral blood sample was collected from each donor, and TCR beta sequencing was performed on peripheral blood mononuclear cells. The Qiagen DNeasy Blood Extraction Kit was used to extract genomic DNA from the blood cell samples. The sequenced material came from PBMCs. The chain was built from TRBV30 and TRBJ2-3, with TRBD2 as a weak D call on 7 bases. This TCR was recovered from a woman aged 70-85 years in good health and CMV-seropositive. The CDR3 has the sequence CAWSWGRESFTSTDTQYF. The nucleotide sequence reads TGTGCCTGGAGCTGGGGGCGGGAGAGCTTCACTAGCACAGATACGCAGTATTTT.